Below are 27 T cell receptor beta chains sequenced from a single sample in a study of T cell repertoires in cytomegalovirus infection. Their target antigens are unknown. One entry per CDR3 protein, called by TCRdb with MiXCR from the reads. The table records 70,000 to 95,000 distinct CDR3 sequences, about 31% of them present only once. The specimen was CD8+ T cells from cultured PBMCs, collected from culture after CMV antigen stimulation. The receptors were sampled from a human donor in good health (CMV status not recorded). Some clones in this sample may be carry-over from other donors' samples.

This clonotype was counted a few times. The chain recombines TRBV29-1 with TRBJ2-3; D remains ambiguous. V lost 1 base, J lost 1 base, and 12 bases lay in between. CDR1 and CDR2 from the germline V gene are SQVTM and ANQGSEA. The CDR3 spans 15 residues. The CDR3, as DNA: TGCAGCGTTGAAGGTTGGGTCCTCGGCACAGATACGCAGTATTTT. This translates into CSVEGWVLGTDTQYF.

The chain has TRBV7-7 and TRBJ1-1, with D uncertain. Trimming cost V 4 bases and J 2 bases, with 8 bases left between them. The germline gives CDR1 SSHAT, CDR2 FNYEAQ (reference sequence). The CDR3 is 13 residues long. The CDR3, as DNA: TGTGCCAGCAGCTATAACAGAAACACTGAAGCTTTCTTT. Its translation: CASSYNRNTEAFF.

The V and J genes are TRBV7-6 and TRBJ2-7; possible D gene TRBD2, 7 bases. The CDR3 is 15 amino acids. Germline V gene data show CDR1 as SGHVS and CDR2 as FNYEAQ. V lost 1 base, J lost 4 bases, and 14 bases lay in between. The CDR3 bases are TGTGCCAGCAGCTTAGGGGGGGGCGCAGGATACGAGCAGTACTTC. Protein: CASSLGGGAGYEQYF.

V gene TRBV2 combines with J gene TRBJ1-4, with a tentative D call TRBD1 (5 bases). This CDR3 is built from 14 residues. V was pared by 5 bases and J by 5 bases, with 12 bases between. Germline CDR1 reads SNHLY; CDR2 reads FYNNEI. The CDR3 is CASSRDGLNEKLFF. CDR3 nucleotides: TGTGCCAGCAGTCGGGACGGTTTAAATGAAAAACTGTTTTTT. The whole variable domain, filled in from reference TRBV2 and TRBJ1-4, reads EPEVTQTPSHQVTQMGQEVILRCVPISNHLYFYWYRQILGQKVEFLVSFYNNEISEKSEIFDDQFSVERPDGSNFTLKIRSTKLEDSAMYFCASSRDGLNEKLFFGSGTQLSVL.

There are a few counts of this clonotype. The J gene is TRBJ1-1, the V gene TRBV7-2; D uncertain. V was cut by 1 base and J by 3 bases, with 12 bases left in between. This CDR3 contains 15 residues. Germline CDR1 reads SGHTA; CDR2 reads FQGNSA. The chain's CDR3 is CASSLVGNWDTEAFF. CDR3 nucleotides: TGTGCCAGCAGCTTAGTTGGGAATTGGGACACTGAAGCTTTCTTT.

This clonotype was observed at least ten times. The chain combines TRBV28 with TRBJ1-5; D ambiguous. The CDR3 extends over 14 amino acids. V was shortened by 9 bases and J by 1 base, with 13 bases between the two germline ends. Germline V lookup: CDR1 MDHEN, CDR2 SYDVKM. The CDR3 DNA reads as TGTGCCAGAGAAGAGGAATTGAGCAATCAGCCCCAGCATTTT. Its protein product is CAREEELSNQPQHF.

Ten or more counts support this clonotype. The V and J genes are TRBV27 and TRBJ2-1; no firm D call. CDR3 size: 13 residues. With 0 bases removed from V and 10 bases from J, the gap between germline ends came to 10 bases. Germline V lookup: CDR1 MNHEY, CDR2 SMNVEV (reference sequence). The CDR3 DNA reads as TGTGCCAGCAGTTTATCCGGCCCAGGAGAGCAGTTCTTC. It yields the protein CASSLSGPGEQFF.

This chain connects TRBV6-5 to TRBJ2-7, with a weak D call TRBD1 (6 bases). This CDR3 has 15 residues. Germline V gives CDR1 MNHEY, CDR2 SVGAGI. The V end lost 0 bases, the J end lost 5 bases, and 14 bases lay between the germline ends. CDR3 sequence: CASSYSGQLPNEQYF. For the CDR3, the DNA is TGTGCCAGCAGTTACTCCGGACAGTTACCCAACGAGCAGTACTTC.

This sequence joins TRBV6-5 and TRBJ2-7; D is unclear. CDR3 size: 14 residues. The ends were cut back, 2 bases at V and 3 bases at J, with 11 bases in the middle. CDR1 and CDR2 (germline): MNHEY, SVGAGI. The CDR3 here is CASSYRVSHYEQYF. The CDR3, as DNA: TGTGCCAGCAGTTACAGGGTATCCCACTACGAGCAGTACTTC.

This clonotype was seen only once. The gene calls are TRBV10-2 and TRBJ2-3; D tentatively fits TRBD1 or TRBD2 (5 bases each). The germline gives CDR1 WSHSY, CDR2 SAAADI. V gave up 0 bases and J gave up 2 bases, with 9 bases separating them. This CDR3 region has 15 residues. CDR3 region: CASSESGVPTDTQYF. DNA for the CDR3: TGCGCCAGCAGTGAGTCGGGGGTCCCCACAGATACGCAGTATTTT.

This clonotype was counted a few times. The J gene is TRBJ1-1, the V gene TRBV13; 8 positions match TRBD1. Germline assignment: CDR1 PRHDT and CDR2 FYEKMQ (reference sequence). V was clipped by 4 bases and J by 4 bases; unmatched bases: 11. The CDR3 runs to 16 residues. The CDR3 DNA reads as TGTGCCAGCAGCTCGACCCGGACAGGGAGGGGCACTGAAGCTTTCTTT. It encodes CASSSTRTGRGTEAFF.

This clonotype has ten or more counts. The V gene is TRBV12-3 or TRBV12-4, the J gene TRBJ2-1, with a possible D match to TRBD1 (5 bases). The CDR3 contains 12 residues. V was shortened by 3 bases and J by 7 bases, with 7 bases between the two germline ends. Here the CDR3 DNA reads TGTGCCAGCAGTTTTTCAGGGAATGAGCAGTTCTTC. This sequence encodes CASSFSGNEQFF.

There are many counts of this clonotype. This chain links TRBV11-3 with TRBJ1-1, with a tentative D call TRBD1 (6 bases). V gave up 8 bases and J gave up 4 bases, with 14 bases separating them. The CDR3 length is 13 residues. Germline CDR1 and CDR2: SGHNT and YENEEA. This CDR3 is CASASGAGTEAFF. CDR3 nucleotides: TGTGCCAGCGCGTCAGGGGCCGGCACTGAAGCTTTCTTT.

In this sample, this clonotype turned up a few times. This chain joins TRBV27 and TRBJ2-7; D is undetermined. The V end was cut by 5 bases, the J end by 2 bases, with 4 bases between. The CDR3 runs 11 residues. CDR1 and CDR2 from the germline V gene are MNHEY and SMNVEV (reference sequence). CDR3 bases: TGTGCCAGCAGTCGACCCTACGAGCAGTACTTC. Its protein is CASSRPYEQYF.

This chain joins TRBV6-6 and TRBJ1-1, with 11 bases aligning to TRBD1. There are 15 residues in the CDR3. Germline-derived CDR1 and CDR2 are MNHNY and SVGAGI (reference sequence). V shed 6 bases and J 3 bases; nucleotides not matched to a gene: 6. The CDR3 DNA is TGTGCCAGCAGCCGGACAGGGGGCAGGTACACTGAAGCTTTCTTT. Amino acids: CASSRTGGRYTEAFF.

This chain links TRBV12-3 or TRBV12-4 with TRBJ1-1, with 9 bases lining up with TRBD1. J gave up 4 bases and V 6 bases, and 3 bases lay outside the gene matches. The CDR3 length is 13 residues. The CDR3 nucleotides are TGTGCCAGCAGGGGGACAGGGAGCACTGAAGCTTTCTTT. Residues: CASRGTGSTEAFF.

In its sample, this clonotype was seen a few times. This chain links TRBV24-1 with TRBJ2-1; D possibly corresponds to TRBD2 (5 bases). Germline loops: CDR1 KGHDR, CDR2 SFDVKD. V lost 0 bases, J lost 4 bases, and 15 bases lay in between. The CDR3 consists of 17 residues. The CDR3 DNA reads as TGTGCCACCAGTGATTTGGGGAGTAGCGCCTCTTACAATGAGCAGTTCTTC. This gives the protein CATSDLGSSASYNEQFF.

This clonotype was counted a few times. The V call is TRBV19, the J call TRBJ2-7, with D possibly being TRBD2 (6 bases). The V end lost 3 bases, the J end lost 6 bases, and 9 bases lay between the germline ends. Germline V gives CDR1 LNHDA, CDR2 SQIVND (reference sequence). CDR3 length equals 12 residues. This CDR3 reads CASSIGGIEQYF. DNA for the CDR3: TGTGCCAGTAGTATCGGGGGAATCGAGCAGTACTTC. The variable domain in full, completed from reference TRBV19 and TRBJ2-7, reads DGGITQSPKYLFRKEGQNVTLSCEQNLNHDAMYWYRQDPGQGLRLIYYSQIVNDFQKGDIAEGYSVSREKKESFPLTVTSAQKNPTAFYLCASSIGGIEQYFGPGTRLTVT.

The rearrangement links TRBV19 to TRBJ1-5; no firm D call. V lost 1 base to trimming and J lost 7 bases, with 11 bases between them. Germline assignment: CDR1 LNHDA and CDR2 SQIVND (reference sequence). The CDR3 loop spans 14 amino acids. As DNA, the CDR3 is TGTGCCAGTAGTATAGTGTCTGGACCCCAGCCCCAGCATTTT. It encodes CASSIVSGPQPQHF. The whole variable domain, remainder taken from reference TRBV19 and TRBJ1-5, is DGGITQSPKYLFRKEGQNVTLSCEQNLNHDAMYWYRQDPGQGLRLIYYSQIVNDFQKGDIAEGYSVSREKKESFPLTVTSAQKNPTAFYLCASSIVSGPQPQHFGDGTRLSIL.

This clonotype was observed many times. CDR3 coding DNA: TGTGCCAGCAGCCCGGGCCTACAGGTCAACTATGGCTACACCTTC. Residues: CASSPGLQVNYGYTF. The V call is TRBV5-4, the J call TRBJ1-2, with D tentatively TRBD1 (5 bases). Per germline, CDR1 SGHNT and CDR2 YYREEE (reference sequence). The CDR3 runs to 15 residues. V lost 4 bases, J lost 2 bases, and 15 bases lay in between.

V usage is TRBV27 and J usage is TRBJ1-4; D unclear. CDR1 and CDR2 (germline): MNHEY, SMNVEV (reference sequence). This CDR3 contains 13 residues. V was clipped by 3 bases and J by 5 bases, with 7 bases between them. In DNA, the CDR3 is TGTGCCAGCAGTTTGGAAAGAAATGAAAAACTGTTTTTT. This gives the protein CASSLERNEKLFF.

This clonotype was observed a few times. The V call is TRBV11-3, the J call TRBJ1-3; D not certain. This CDR3 is 15 amino acids long. Trimming removed 0 bases at V and 4 bases at J, with 10 bases between. The germline V gene has CDR1 SGHNT and CDR2 YENEEA. The CDR3 sequence: CASSLDAAAGNTIYF. CDR3 DNA: TGTGCCAGCAGCTTAGATGCGGCAGCCGGAAACACCATATATTTT.

Only a few counts were recorded for this clonotype. V gene TRBV20-1 combines with J gene TRBJ1-5; no reliable D call. Germline CDR1 is DFQATT and CDR2 is SNEGSKA (reference sequence). CDR3 length: 14 amino acids. Trimming took 0 bases from V and 6 from J, leaving 12 bases between them. In DNA form, the CDR3 reads TGCAGTGCTAGAGACACCGAGCGGGGTCAGCCCCAGCATTTT. It specifies CSARDTERGQPQHF.

The chain links TRBV4-3 to TRBJ1-1; D gene uncertain. Germline CDR1 and CDR2: LGHNA and YSLEER. The CDR3 consists of 13 residues. V lost 4 bases and J lost 4, with 10 bases in between. The CDR3: CASSLSGPTEAFF. As DNA, the CDR3 is TGCGCCAGCAGCCTATCCGGACCCACTGAAGCTTTCTTT.

This clonotype was seen a few times. The V gene is TRBV12-3 or TRBV12-4, the J gene TRBJ2-7; D is unclear. The ends were cut back, 8 bases at V and 7 bases at J, with 15 bases in the middle. The CDR3 runs 12 residues. For the CDR3, the DNA is TGTGCCAGCTCCCGGCTAGGCCAAGAGCAGTACTTC. It yields the protein CASSRLGQEQYF.

In this sample, this clonotype turned up many times. The rearrangement joins TRBV7-6 to TRBJ1-1; D is unresolved. Germline lookup yields CDR1 SGHVS and CDR2 FNYEAQ. Trimming cost V 7 bases and J 1 base, with 16 bases left between them. The CDR3 length is 15 residues. CDR3 loop: CASTLDGAGNTEAFF. The CDR3 DNA is TGTGCCAGCACCCTTGACGGTGCGGGGAACACTGAAGCTTTCTTT.

Only a few counts were recorded for this clonotype. The chain has TRBV27 and TRBJ2-1, with 7 bases that match TRBD2. CDR1 MNHEY and CDR2 SMNVEV come from the germline V gene (reference sequence). This CDR3 has 15 amino acids. The V segment lost 2 bases and the J segment 1 base; nucleotides outside the gene matches: 2. CDR3 sequence reads: CASSLLGGSYNEQFF. CDR3 bases: TGTGCCAGCAGTTTACTCGGGGGGTCCTACAATGAGCAGTTCTTC.